The T cell receptor (beta chain) under discussion was sequenced for a study of response to subunit inactivated influenza vaccine. A note on this clonotype: What it recognizes is unknown.

General observations from the study: T cells newly recruited by each seasonal influenza vaccination are few, the authors suggested.

TCRdb redid the calling of the RT-PCR reads with MiXCR, one entry per CDR3 protein. The sample shows some 850,000 distinct CDR3 sequences, under 20% of them seen only once. Germline V lookup: CDR1 SGHRS, CDR2 YFSETQ. The CDR3 runs to 14 residues. The V end was cut by 4 bases, the J end by 1 base, with 11 bases between. Here the sequenced sample was PBMCs from blood, taken 5 days after vaccination. The chain combines TRBV5-1 with TRBJ1-1, with D possibly TRBD1 on 5 matching bases. The TCR sequence derives from a man in his fifties who received an inactivated influenza vaccine. CDR3 DNA: TGCGCCAGCAGCCTTTTGACAGCGAACACTGAAGCTTTCTTT. As protein: CASSLLTANTEAFF.